This T cell receptor beta chain was documented in a study of shared clonotypes between healthy human individuals. Regarding this clone: Its antigen is currently unknown. The identical CDR3 is also encoded by other nucleotide sequences in the sample.

As handled by the study authors: Filtering differed, since immunoSEQ gave only junction sequences and no quality scores. The data were produced by immunoSEQ multiplex PCR, yet TCRdb's version contains in-frame clones alone and is incomplete. The DNA was the basis for D and trimming; V, J and clone size are from that table. The sample holds about 2.4 million clones, approximately 94% seen once. The CDR3 runs 15 residues. The germline V and J ends were trimmed by 1 base and 0 bases, with 8 bases remaining between them. CDR1 and CDR2 from the germline V gene are SGHRS and YFSETQ. Points from the study as a whole: Naive subsets, compared against memory subsets, generally had larger estimated richness values.

The clonotype comes from a man aged 18-30 years in good health. Some clones in this sample may be carry-over from other donors' samples. Sequenced sample: naive CD4+ T cells from PBMCs. As for subset: CD45RA+ positively selected. The J gene is TRBJ2-1, the V gene TRBV5-1, with no clear D. CDR3: CASSLFGTSYNEQFF. CDR3 sequence (DNA): TGCGCCAGCAGCTTGTTTGGAACCTCCTACAATGAGCAGTTCTTC.